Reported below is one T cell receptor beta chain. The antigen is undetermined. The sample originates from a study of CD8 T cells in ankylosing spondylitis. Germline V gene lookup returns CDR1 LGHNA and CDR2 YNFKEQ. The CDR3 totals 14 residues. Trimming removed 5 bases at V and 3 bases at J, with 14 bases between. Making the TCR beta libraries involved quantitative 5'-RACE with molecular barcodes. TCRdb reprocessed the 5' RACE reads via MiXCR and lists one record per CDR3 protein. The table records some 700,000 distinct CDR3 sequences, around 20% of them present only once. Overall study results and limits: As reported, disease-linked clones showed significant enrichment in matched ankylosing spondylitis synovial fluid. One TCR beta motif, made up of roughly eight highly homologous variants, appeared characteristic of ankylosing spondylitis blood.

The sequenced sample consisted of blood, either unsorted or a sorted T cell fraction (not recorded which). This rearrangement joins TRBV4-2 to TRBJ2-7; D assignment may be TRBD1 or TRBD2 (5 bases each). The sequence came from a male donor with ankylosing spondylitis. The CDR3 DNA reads TGTGCCAGCAGCGTTGGGGGAGAGAACTACGAGCAGTACTTC. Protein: CASSVGGENYEQYF.